This TCR beta chain was identified during a study of blood T cell repertoires in COVID-19. The overall study: There were acute and convalescent COVID-19 samples, and they came from the United States, Italy and Spain. PBMCs, B-cell-depleted T cells, or T cells provided the cDNA or gDNA that made up the material.

Original processing notes: The authors estimated nucleated cell counts from reference gene primer amplification. TCRdb's table, derived via immunoSEQ multiplex PCR, lists solely in-frame clones and lacks some. The DNA was the basis for D and trimming; V, J and clone size are from that table. The table records about 34,000 clones, approximately 71% of them present only once. The CDR3 is made up of 17 amino acids. V gave up 2 bases and J gave up 4 bases; unmatched junction bases: 9. The germline V gene encodes CDR1 ENHRY and CDR2 SYGVKD. The sequence was obtained from an elderly man with active or convalescent COVID-19. This chain uses TRBV10-3 with TRBJ2-1, with TRBD2 matching 9 bases. Material for sequencing was peripheral blood. The CDR3 nucleotides read TGTGCCATCAGTGAGAGCTTGGCTAGCGGGGATTACAATGAGCAGTTCTTC. This encodes CAISESLASGDYNEQFF.